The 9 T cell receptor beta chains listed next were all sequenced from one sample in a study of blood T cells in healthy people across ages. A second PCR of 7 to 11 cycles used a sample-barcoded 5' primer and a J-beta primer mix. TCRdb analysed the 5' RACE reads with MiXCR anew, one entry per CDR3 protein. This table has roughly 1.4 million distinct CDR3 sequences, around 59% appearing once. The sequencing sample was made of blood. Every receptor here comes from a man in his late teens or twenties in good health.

CDR3 sequence reads: CASSQVPSGGAKTQYF. The CDR3 nucleotides are TGTGCCAGCAGCCAAGTTCCCAGCGGGGGGGCGAAGACCCAGTACTTC. The chain joins TRBV4-2 to TRBJ2-5, with TRBD2 matching 10 bases. The CDR3 sequence is 16 residues long. Losses at the gene ends were 1 base for V and 6 bases for J; bases not matched to a gene: 8. The germline gives CDR1 LGHNA, CDR2 YNFKEQ.

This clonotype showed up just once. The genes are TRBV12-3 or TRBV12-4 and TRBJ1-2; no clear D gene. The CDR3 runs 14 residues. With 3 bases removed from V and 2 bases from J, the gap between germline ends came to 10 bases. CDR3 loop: CASSFRAANYGYTF. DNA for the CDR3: TGTGCCAGCAGTTTTCGTGCTGCCAACTATGGCTACACCTTC.

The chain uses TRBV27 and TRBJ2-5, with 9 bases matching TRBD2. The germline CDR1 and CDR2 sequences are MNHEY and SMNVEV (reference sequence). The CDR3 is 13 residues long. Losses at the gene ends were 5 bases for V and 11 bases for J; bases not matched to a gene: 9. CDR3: CASSPLGGRGQYF. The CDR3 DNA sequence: TGTGCCAGCAGTCCCCTTGGCGGGAGGGGTCAGTACTTC.

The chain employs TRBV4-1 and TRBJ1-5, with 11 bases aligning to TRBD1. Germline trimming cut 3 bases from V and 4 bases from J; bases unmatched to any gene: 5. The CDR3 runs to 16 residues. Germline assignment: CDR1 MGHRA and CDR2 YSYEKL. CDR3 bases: TGCGCCAGCAGCCATTTCGGACAGGGGGCAAATCAGCCCCAGCATTTT. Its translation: CASSHFGQGANQPQHF.

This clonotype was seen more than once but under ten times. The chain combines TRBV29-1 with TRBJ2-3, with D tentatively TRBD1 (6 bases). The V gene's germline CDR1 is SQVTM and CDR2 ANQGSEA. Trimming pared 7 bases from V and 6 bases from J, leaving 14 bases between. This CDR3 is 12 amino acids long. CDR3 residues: CSGTGGQDTQYF. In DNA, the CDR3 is TGCAGCGGCACCGGCGGACAGGATACGCAGTATTTT.

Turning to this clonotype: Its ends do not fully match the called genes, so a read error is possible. The CDR3 spells CGVEGLAGKDNEQFF. In nucleotides, the CDR3 is TGCGGCGTTGAAGGGCTAGCGGGAAAGGACAATGAGCAGTTCTTC. V gene TRBV29-1 combines with J gene TRBJ2-1, with TRBD2 matching 9 bases. Per the germline V gene, CDR1 is SQVTM and CDR2 is ANQGSEA. The CDR3 covers 15 residues.

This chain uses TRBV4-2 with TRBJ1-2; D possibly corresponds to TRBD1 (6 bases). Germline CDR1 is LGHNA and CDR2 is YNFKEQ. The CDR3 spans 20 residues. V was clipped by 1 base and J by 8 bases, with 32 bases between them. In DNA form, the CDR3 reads TGTGCCAGCAGCCAAGTTCATACGTTGCGATTCACAGGGAATGACTGGGGCTACACCTTC. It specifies CASSQVHTLRFTGNDWGYTF.

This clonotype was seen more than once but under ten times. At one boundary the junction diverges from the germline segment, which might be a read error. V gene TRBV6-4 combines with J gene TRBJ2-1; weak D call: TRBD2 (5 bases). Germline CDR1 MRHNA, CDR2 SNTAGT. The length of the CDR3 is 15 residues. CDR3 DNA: TGTGCCAGCAGTGACGCCCCGGACTCCGACAATGAGCAGTTCTTC. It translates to CASSDAPDSDNEQFF.

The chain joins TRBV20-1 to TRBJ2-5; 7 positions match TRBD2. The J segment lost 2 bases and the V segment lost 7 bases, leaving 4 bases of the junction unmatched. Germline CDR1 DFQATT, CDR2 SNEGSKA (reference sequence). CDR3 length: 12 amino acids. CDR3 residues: CSENGGQETQYF. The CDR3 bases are TGCAGTGAGAACGGGGGGCAAGAGACCCAGTACTTC.